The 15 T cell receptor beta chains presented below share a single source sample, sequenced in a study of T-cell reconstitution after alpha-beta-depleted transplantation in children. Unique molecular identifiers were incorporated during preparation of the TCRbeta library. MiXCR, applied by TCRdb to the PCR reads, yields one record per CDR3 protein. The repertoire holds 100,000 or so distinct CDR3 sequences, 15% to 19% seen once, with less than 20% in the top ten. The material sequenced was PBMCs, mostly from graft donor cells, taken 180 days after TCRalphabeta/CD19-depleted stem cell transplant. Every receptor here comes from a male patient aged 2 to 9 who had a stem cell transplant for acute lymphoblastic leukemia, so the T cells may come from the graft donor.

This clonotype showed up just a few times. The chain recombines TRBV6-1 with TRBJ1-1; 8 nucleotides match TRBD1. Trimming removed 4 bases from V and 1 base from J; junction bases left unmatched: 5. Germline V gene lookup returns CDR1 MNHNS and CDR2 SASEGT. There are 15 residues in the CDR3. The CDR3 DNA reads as TGTGCCAGCAGTGTGGGGACAGGTTGGAACACTGAAGCTTTCTTT. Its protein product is CASSVGTGWNTEAFF.

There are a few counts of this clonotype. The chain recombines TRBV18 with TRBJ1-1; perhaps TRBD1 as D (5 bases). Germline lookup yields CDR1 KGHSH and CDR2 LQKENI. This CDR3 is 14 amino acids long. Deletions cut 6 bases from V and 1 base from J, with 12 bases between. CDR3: CASSPEGTNTEAFF. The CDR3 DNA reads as TGTGCCAGCTCCCCGGAGGGGACGAACACTGAAGCTTTCTTT.

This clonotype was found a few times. CDR3 DNA: TGTGCCAGCAGTATAACAGGGGGCCTGACTGAAGCTTTCTTT. Its translation: CASSITGGLTEAFF. The rearrangement links TRBV11-2 to TRBJ1-1; 9 nucleotides match TRBD1. The CDR3 contains 14 residues. Looked up from germline, CDR1 is SGHAT and CDR2 is FQNNGV. With V trimmed by 6 bases and J by 5 bases, 7 bases remained unmatched.

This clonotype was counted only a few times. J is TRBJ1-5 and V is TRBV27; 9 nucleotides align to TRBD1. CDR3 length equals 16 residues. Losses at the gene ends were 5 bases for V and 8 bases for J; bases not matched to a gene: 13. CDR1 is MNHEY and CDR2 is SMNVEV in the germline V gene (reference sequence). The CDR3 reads CASSGGQGLRREPQHF. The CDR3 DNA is TGTGCCAGCAGTGGCGGACAGGGGTTAAGAAGGGAGCCCCAGCATTTT.

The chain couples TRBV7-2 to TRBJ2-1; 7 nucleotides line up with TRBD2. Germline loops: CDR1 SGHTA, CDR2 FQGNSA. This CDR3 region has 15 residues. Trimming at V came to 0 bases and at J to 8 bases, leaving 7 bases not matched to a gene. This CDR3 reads CASSLAGGVIDEQFF. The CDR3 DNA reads TGTGCCAGCAGCTTAGCGGGGGGGGTCATCGATGAGCAGTTCTTC.

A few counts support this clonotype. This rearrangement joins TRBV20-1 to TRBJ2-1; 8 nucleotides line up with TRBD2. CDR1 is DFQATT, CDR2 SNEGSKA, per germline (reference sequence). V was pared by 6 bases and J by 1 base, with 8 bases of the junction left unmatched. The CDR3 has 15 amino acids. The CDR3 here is CSADLLAGSYNEQFF. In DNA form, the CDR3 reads TGCAGTGCCGACCTCTTAGCGGGGTCCTACAATGAGCAGTTCTTC.

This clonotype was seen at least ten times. The chain's CDR3 is CASIPGQGNTEAFF. CDR3 sequence (DNA): TGTGCCAGCATTCCGGGACAGGGGAACACTGAAGCTTTCTTT. This chain links TRBV12-3 or TRBV12-4 with TRBJ1-1; 9 nucleotides match TRBD1. CDR3 length: 14 residues. Trimming cost V 7 bases and J 1 base; bases outside gene matches: 4.

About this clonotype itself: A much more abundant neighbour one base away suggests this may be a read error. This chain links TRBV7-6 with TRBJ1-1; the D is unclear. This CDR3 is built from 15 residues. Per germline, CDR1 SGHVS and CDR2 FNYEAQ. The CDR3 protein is CVSSPAGRKNTEAFF. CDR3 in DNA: TGTGTCAGCAGCCCCGCAGGACGGAAAAACACTGAAGCTTTCTTT.

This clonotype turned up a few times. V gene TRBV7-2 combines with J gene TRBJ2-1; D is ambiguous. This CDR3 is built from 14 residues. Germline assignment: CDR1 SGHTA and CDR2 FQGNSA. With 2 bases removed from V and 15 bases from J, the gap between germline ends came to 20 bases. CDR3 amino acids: CASSLPRIFPLVFF. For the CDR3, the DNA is TGTGCCAGCAGCTTACCGAGGATTTTCCCCCTAGTGTTCTTC.

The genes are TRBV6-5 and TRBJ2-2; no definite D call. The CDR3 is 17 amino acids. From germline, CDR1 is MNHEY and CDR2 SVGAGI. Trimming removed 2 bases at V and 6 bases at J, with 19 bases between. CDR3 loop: CASSYPRPGRIPGELFF. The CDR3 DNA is TGTGCCAGCAGTTACCCAAGACCGGGCCGTATTCCCGGGGAGCTGTTTTTT.

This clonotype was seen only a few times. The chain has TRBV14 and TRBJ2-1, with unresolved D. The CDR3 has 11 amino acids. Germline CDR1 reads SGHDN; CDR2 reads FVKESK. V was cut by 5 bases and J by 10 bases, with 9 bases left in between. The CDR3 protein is CASSRQREQFF. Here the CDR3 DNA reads TGTGCCAGCAGCAGACAAAGGGAGCAGTTCTTC.

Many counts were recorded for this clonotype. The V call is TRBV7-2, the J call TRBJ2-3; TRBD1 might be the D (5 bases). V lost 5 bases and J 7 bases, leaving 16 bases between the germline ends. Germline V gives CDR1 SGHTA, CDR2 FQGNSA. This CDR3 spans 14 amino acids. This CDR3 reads CASSRGGAWNTQYF. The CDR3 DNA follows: TGTGCCAGCAGCAGGGGTGGGGCCTGGAATACGCAGTATTTT.

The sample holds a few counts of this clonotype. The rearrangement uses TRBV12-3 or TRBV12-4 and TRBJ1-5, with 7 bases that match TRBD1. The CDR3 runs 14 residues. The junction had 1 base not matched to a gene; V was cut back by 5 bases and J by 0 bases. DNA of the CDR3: TGTGCCAGCAGTCGGACAGGTAGCAATCAGCCCCAGCATTTT. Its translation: CASSRTGSNQPQHF.

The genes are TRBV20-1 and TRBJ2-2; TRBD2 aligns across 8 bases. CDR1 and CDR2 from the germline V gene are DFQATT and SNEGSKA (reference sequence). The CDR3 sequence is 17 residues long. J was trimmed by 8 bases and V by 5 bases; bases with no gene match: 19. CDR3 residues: CSASTVESRSGAGELFF. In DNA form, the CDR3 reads TGCAGTGCTTCCACAGTGGAAAGCCGTAGCGGGGCTGGGGAGCTGTTTTTT.

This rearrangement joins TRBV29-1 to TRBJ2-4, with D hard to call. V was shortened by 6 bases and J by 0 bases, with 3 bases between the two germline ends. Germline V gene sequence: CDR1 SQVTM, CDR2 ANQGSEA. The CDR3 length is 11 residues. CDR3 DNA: TGCAGCGTGAAAGCCAAAAACATTCAGTACTTC. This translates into CSVKAKNIQYF.